Only one count was recorded for the clone carrying this T cell receptor beta chain. Its antigen is undetermined. Assay used: immunoSEQ multiplex PCR; TCRdb lists only in-frame clones, some missing. The repertoire has some 250,000 clones, 90% of them found once; the top ten carry under 0.45%. The data belong to a study of cytomegalovirus exposure and HLA in healthy donors. Whole-study results and caveats: Within the approximately 130 validation repertoires, first-cohort TCR clusters tended to co-occur, according to a later analysis. There were some public TCRs occurring in many donors, but most TCR sequences were rare.

Trimming took 0 bases from V and 5 from J; bases not matched to a gene: 10. The CDR3 is 16 amino acids. The germline V gene encodes CDR1 SQVTM and CDR2 ANQGSEA. The rearrangement links TRBV29-1 to TRBJ1-1; 9 bases align to TRBD1. The sequence came from a woman under 30 in good health and CMV-seronegative. The sample comprised PBMCs. The CDR3 loop is CSVEDPTQGAGTEAFF. CDR3 DNA: TGCAGCGTTGAAGATCCGACACAGGGGGCAGGAACTGAAGCTTTCTTT. Using reference TRBV29-1 and TRBJ1-1 for the parts outside the CDR3, the full variable domain is SAVISQKPSRDICQRGTSLTIQCQVDSQVTMMFWYRQQPGQSLTLIATANQGSEATYESGFVIDKFPISRPNLTFSTLTVSNMSPEDSSIYLCSVEDPTQGAGTEAFFGQGTRLTVV.